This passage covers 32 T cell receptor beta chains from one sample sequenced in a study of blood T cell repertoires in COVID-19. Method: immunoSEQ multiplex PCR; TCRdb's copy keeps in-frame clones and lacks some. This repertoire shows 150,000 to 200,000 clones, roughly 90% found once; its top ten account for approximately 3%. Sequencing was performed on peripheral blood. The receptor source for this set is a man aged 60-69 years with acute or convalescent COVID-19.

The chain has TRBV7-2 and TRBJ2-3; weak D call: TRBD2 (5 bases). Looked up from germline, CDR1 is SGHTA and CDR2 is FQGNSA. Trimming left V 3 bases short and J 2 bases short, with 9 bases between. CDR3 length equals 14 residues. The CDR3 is CASSFSGFTDTQYF. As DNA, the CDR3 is TGTGCCAGCAGCTTTTCGGGGTTCACAGATACGCAGTATTTT. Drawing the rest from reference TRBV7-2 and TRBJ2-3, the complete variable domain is GAGVSQSPSNKVTEKGKDVELRCDPISGHTALYWYRQSLGQGLEFLIYFQGNSAPDKSGLPSDRFSAERTGGSVSTLTIQRTQQEDSAVYLCASSFSGFTDTQYFGPGTRLTVL.

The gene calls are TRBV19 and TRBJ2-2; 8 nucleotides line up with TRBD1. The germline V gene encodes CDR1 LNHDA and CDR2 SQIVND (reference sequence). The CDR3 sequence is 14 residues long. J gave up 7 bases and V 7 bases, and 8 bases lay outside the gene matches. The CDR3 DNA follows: TGTGCCAGTATTAAGGCAGGGGGCATCGGGGAGCTGTTTTTT. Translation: CASIKAGGIGELFF.

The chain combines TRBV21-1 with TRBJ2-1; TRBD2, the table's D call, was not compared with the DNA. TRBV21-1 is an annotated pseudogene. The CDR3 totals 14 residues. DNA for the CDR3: TGTGCCAGCAGCTTCCCGAGCTCCTACAATGAGCAGTTCTTC. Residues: CASSFPSSYNEQFF.

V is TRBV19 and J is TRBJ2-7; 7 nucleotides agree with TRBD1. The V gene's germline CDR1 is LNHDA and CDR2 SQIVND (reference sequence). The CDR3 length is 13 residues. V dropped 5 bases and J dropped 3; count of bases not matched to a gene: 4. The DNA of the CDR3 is TGTGCCAGTAGTGCCGGGACAGACTACGAGCAGTACTTC. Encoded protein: CASSAGTDYEQYF.

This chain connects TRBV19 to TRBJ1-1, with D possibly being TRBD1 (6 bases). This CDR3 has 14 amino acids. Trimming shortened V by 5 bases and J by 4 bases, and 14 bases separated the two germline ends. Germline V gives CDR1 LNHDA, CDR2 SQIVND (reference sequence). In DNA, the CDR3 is TGTGCCAGTAGTGTCAGGGGCCTGAGCACTGAAGCTTTCTTT. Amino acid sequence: CASSVRGLSTEAFF.

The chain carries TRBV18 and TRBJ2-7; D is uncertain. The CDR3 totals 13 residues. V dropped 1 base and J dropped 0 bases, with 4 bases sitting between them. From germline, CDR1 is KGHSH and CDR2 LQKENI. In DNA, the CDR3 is TGTGCCAGCTCACCACTGAGCTCCTACGAGCAGTACTTC. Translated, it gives CASSPLSSYEQYF.

The CDR3 here is CASSYGQGYYGYTF. The CDR3 bases are TGCGCCAGCAGCTATGGACAGGGCTACTATGGCTACACCTTC. The chain links TRBV5-1 to TRBJ1-2, with 8 bases aligning to TRBD1. V was pared by 3 bases and J by 3 bases, with 4 bases of the junction left unmatched. Germline-derived CDR1 and CDR2 are SGHRS and YFSETQ. The CDR3 length is 14 residues.

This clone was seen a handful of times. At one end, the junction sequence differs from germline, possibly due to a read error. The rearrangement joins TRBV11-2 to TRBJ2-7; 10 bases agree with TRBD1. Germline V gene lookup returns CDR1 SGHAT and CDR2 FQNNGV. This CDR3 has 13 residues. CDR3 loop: CAIRTGQGSALVF. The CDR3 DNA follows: TGTGCCATCCGAACGGGACAGGGGTCCGCGTTAGTTTTC.

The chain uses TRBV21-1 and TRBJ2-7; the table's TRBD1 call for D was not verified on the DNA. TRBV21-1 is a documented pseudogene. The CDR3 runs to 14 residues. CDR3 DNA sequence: TGTGCCAGCAGCAGACAGGGGACTCGGGACGAGCAGTACTTC. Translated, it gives CASSRQGTRDEQYF.

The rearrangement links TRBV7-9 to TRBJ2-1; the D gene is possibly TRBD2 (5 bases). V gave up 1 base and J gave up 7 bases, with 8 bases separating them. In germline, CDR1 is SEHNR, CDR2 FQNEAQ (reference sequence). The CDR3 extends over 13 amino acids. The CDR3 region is CASSLEGGNEQFF. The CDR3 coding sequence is TGTGCCAGCAGCTTAGAGGGCGGGAATGAGCAGTTCTTC.

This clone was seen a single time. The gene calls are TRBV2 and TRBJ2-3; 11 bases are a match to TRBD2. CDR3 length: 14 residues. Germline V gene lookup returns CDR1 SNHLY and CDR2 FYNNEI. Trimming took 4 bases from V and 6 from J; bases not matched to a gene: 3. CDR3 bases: TGTGCCAGCAGTGGTACTAGCGGGGGTGATACGCAGTATTTT. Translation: CASSGTSGGDTQYF.

This chain's CDR3 is CASSYKVLGYEQYF. The CDR3 DNA follows: TGTGCCAGCAGTTATAAAGTGCTCGGTTACGAGCAGTACTTC. This chain connects TRBV6-5 to TRBJ2-7, with D unclear. The V gene's germline CDR1 is MNHEY and CDR2 SVGAGI. This CDR3 comprises 14 residues. Trimming removed 3 bases at V and 4 bases at J, with 13 bases between.

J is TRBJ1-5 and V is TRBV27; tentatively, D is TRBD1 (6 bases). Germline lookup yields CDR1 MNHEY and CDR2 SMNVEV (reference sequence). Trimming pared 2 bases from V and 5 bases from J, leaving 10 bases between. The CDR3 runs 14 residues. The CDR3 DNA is TGTGCCAGCAGTTTAGGGGGCCCCCATCAGCCCCAGCATTTT. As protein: CASSLGGPHQPQHF.

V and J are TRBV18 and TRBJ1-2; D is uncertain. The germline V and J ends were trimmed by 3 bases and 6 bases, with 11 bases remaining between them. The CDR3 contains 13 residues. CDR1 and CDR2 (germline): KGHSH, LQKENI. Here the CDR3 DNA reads TGTGCCAGCTCACCCACGGGGAAGGATGGCTACACCTTC. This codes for CASSPTGKDGYTF.

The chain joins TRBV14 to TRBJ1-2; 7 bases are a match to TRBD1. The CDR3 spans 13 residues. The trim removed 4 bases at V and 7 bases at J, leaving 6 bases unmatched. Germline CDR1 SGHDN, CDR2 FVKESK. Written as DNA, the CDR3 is TGTGCCAGCAGCCCGCACACAGGGGCTGGCTACACCTTC. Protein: CASSPHTGAGYTF.

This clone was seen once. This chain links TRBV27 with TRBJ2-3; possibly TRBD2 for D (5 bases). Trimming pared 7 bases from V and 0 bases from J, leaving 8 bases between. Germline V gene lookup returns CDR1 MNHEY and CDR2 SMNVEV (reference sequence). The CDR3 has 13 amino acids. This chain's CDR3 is CASKRTSTDTQYF. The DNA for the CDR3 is TGTGCCAGCAAAAGGACTAGCACAGATACGCAGTATTTT.

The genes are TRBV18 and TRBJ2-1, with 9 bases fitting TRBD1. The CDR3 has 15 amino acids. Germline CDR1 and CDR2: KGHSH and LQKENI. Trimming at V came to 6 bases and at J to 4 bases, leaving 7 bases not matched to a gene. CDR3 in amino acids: CASSQQGALYNEQFF. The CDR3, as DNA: TGTGCCAGCTCCCAACAGGGGGCGTTGTACAATGAGCAGTTCTTC.

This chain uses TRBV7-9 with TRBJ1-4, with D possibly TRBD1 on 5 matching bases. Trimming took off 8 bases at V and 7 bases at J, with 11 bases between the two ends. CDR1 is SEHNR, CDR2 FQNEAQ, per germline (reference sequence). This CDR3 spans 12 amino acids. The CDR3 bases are TGTGCCAGCGACCGGGGGACTGAAAAACTGTTTTTT. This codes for CASDRGTEKLFF.

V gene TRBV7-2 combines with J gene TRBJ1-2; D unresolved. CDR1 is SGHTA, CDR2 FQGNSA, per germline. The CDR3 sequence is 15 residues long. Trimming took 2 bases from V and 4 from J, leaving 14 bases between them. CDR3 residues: CASSLSGGGSYGYTF. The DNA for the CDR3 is TGTGCCAGCAGCTTATCCGGCGGAGGCAGCTATGGCTACACCTTC.

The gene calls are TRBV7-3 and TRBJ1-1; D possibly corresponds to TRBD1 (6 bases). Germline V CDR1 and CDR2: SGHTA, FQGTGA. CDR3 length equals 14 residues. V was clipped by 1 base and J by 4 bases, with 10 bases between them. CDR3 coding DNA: TGTGCCAGCAGCTTAAAGGGGGTTGGCACTGAAGCTTTCTTT. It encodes CASSLKGVGTEAFF.

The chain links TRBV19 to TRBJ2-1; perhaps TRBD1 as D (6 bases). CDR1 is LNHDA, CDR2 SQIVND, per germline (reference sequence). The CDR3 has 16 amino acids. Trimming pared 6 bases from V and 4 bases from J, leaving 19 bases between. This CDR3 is CASSRDGQLEYNEQFF. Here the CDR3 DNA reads TGTGCCAGTAGCAGAGACGGACAGTTGGAGTACAATGAGCAGTTCTTC.

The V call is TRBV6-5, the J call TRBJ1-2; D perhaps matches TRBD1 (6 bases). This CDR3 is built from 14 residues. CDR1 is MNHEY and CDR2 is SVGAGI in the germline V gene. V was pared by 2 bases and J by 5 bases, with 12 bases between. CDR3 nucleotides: TGTGCCAGCAGTTACCGAGGGGGACCTTATGGCTACACCTTC. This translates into CASSYRGGPYGYTF.

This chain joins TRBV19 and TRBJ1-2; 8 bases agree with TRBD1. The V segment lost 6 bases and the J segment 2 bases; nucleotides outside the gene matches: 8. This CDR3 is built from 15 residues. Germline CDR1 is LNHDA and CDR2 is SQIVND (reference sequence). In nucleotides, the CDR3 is TGTGCCAGTAGACAGGGGGGCATACCAAACTATGGCTACACCTTC. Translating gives CASRQGGIPNYGYTF.

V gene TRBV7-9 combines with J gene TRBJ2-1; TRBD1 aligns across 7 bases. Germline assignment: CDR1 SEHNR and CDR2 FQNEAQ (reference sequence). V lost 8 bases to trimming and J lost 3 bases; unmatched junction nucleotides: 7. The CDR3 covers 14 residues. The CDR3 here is CASFGQVNYNEQFF. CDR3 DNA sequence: TGTGCCAGCTTCGGACAGGTTAACTACAATGAGCAGTTCTTC.

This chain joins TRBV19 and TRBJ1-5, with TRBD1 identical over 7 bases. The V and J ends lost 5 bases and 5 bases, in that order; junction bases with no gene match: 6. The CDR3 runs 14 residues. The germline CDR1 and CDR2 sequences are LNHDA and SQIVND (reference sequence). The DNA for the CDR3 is TGTGCCAGTAGTTTGACAGGGCCGTATCAGCCCCAGCATTTT. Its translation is CASSLTGPYQPQHF.

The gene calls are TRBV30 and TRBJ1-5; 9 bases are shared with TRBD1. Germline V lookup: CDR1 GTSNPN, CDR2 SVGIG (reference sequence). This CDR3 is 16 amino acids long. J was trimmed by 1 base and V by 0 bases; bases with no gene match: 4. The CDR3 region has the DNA TGTGCCTGGAGTGTAGGACAGGGGACAAGCAATCAGCCCCAGCATTTT. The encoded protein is CAWSVGQGTSNQPQHF.

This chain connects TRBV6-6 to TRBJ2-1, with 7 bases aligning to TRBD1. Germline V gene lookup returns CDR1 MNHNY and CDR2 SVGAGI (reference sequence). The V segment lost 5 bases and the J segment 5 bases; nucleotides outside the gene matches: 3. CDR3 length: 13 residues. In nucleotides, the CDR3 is TGTGCCAGCAGTACCGGGACAGACAATGAGCAGTTCTTC. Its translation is CASSTGTDNEQFF.

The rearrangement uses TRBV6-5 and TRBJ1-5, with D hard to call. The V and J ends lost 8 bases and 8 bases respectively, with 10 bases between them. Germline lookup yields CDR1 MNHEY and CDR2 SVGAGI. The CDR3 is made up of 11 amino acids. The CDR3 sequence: CASGVVEPQHF. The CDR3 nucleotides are TGTGCCAGCGGAGTTGTAGAGCCCCAGCATTTT.

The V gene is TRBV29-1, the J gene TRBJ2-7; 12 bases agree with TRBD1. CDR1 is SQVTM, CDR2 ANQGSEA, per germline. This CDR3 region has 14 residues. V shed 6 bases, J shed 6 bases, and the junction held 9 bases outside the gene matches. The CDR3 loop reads CSVVTGTGGVEQYF. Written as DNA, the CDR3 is TGCAGCGTCGTTACCGGGACAGGGGGCGTCGAGCAGTACTTC.

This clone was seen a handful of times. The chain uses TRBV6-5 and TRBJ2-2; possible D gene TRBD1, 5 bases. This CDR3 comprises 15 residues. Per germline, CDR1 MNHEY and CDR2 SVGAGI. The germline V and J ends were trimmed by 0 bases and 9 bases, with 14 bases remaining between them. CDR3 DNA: TGTGCCAGCAGTTACTCGACCAGGGTTAGCCGGGAGCTGTTTTTT. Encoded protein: CASSYSTRVSRELFF.

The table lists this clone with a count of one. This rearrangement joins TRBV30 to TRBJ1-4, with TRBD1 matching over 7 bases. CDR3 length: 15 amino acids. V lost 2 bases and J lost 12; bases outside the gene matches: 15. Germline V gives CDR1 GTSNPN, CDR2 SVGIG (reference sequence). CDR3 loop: CAWSRKGQAGVELFF. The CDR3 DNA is TGTGCCTGGAGTAGGAAAGGACAGGCCGGTGTGGAACTGTTTTTT.

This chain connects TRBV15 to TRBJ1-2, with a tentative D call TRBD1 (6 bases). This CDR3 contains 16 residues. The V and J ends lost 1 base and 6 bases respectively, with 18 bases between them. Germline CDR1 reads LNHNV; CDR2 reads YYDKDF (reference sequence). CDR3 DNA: TGTGCCACCAGCAGAGGGTCAGGGGTAGGCGGCGATGGCTACACCTTC. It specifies CATSRGSGVGGDGYTF.